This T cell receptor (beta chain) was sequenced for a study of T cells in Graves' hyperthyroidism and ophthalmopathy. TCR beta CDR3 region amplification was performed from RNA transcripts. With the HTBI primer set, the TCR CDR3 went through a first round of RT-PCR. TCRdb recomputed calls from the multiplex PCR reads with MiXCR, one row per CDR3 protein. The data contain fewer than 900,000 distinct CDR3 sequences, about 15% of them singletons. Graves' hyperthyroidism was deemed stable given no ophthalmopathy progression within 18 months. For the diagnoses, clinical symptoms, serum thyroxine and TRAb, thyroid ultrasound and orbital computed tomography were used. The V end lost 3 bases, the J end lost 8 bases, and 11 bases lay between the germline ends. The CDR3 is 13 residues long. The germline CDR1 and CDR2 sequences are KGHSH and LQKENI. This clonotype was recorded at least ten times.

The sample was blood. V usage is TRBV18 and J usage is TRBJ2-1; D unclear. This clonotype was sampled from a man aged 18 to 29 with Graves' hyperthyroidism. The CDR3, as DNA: TGTGCCAGCTCACCTCCGGCAGTCGATGAGCAGTTCTTC. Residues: CASSPPAVDEQFF.